The sequence of this T cell receptor beta chain was determined in a study of cytotoxic CD8 clonotypes in ibrutinib-treated CLL listed by TCRdb under 2021. Regarding the complete study: The cohort had about a dozen relapsed/refractory and 15 treatment-naive patients; approximately 17 were IGHV unmutated. Partial responses were observed in 24 patients and complete responses in 2; after a median follow-up of around 68 months, remission was maintained in roughly 14 patients and progression was observed in approximately twelve. The response samples were drawn at a median of approximately 11 months into treatment, with a range of roughly 6 to 40 months. On average, each sample had about 260,000 productive templates and approximately 89,000 productive rearrangements. Of the 90 or so participants in the trial, about two dozen had longitudinal samples available. Cryopreserved peripheral blood mononuclear cells were obtained prior to treatment, at the time of response, and at either disease progression or sustained remission. Every sample from remission and from progressive disease was obtained while the patients were still on ibrutinib. General findings and caveats noted by the study authors: Public clonotypes were rare and either contracted or stayed stable during treatment, and the rise in clonality at ibrutinib response reflected the expansion of private clonotypes. Sampling times were not matched between patients in sustained remission and patients whose disease was progressing, and lymph node repertoires were not examined. At baseline, clonality was higher than in age-matched healthy donors and showed a strong correlation with circulating CD8+ T-cell counts. At ibrutinib response clonality went up, during sustained remission it held steady, and at progression it dropped back toward baseline.

Trimmed from V: 3 bases; trimmed from J: 2 bases; junction bases lacking a gene match: 10. Counted from cysteine to phenylalanine, this CDR3 has 17 amino acids. The read is trimmed to its CDR3 DNA, 51 bases read in frame from base 1. The germline V gene sets CDR1 to ENHRY and CDR2 to SYGVKD. A MiSeq instrument was used for deep resolution sequencing, which targeted depths ranging from 1 in 1 million up to 1 in 200,000 T cells, with coverage averaging 10x for each clonotype. TCR beta libraries were generated with the immunoSEQ hsTCRB Kit. The authors processed their data as follows. The data were analyzed with ImmunoSEQ Analyzer and ImmunoSEQ Data Assistant, and V, D and J gene assignments followed IMGT definitions. Clonality, which ranges from 0 to 1, was calculated by subtracting the normalized Shannon entropy of productive rearrangement frequencies from one. Only overrepresented clonotypes making up at least 0.05% of the repertoire of each patient were included in the public clonotype analysis. Some 13 age-matched healthy donor repertoires from immuneACCESS served as clonality controls. The clones in this table, taken by TCRdb from immuneACCESS, are in-frame only. Not every clone is retained; where verified, under half of the shortfall comes from an unresolved V gene, and the cause of the rest is unknown. That table is the source of V, J and clone size, and D and trimming were worked out from the DNA. Here the sample has approximately 210,000 clones; around 70% occur a single time. 13% of the sample is taken by the ten largest.

Concerning this clone: The specificity of this receptor is unknown. No base-level quality is on record; no much larger clone is a single base apart.

Taken with the paper, the label for time point translates to: around 2 years on ibrutinib. For TCR beta library preparation, 1.5 to 2 micrograms of genomic DNA were extracted from the cryopreserved PBMCs. Longitudinal blood samples from CLL patients receiving ibrutinib monotherapy were subjected to high-throughput TCR beta sequencing. The patients took part in an open-label, single-center phase 2 trial of ibrutinib monotherapy. This TCR came from a human donor with chronic lymphocytic leukemia. The chain was built from TRBV10-3 and TRBJ2-7; 10 central nucleotides agree with TRBD2. The starting material was PBMCs, obtained after 24 months of ibrutinib treatment. The DNA reads as follows: TGTGCCATCAGTGATAGATTCAGGACTAGCGGCACCTACGAGCAGTACTTC. This codes for CAISDRFRTSGTYEQYF.